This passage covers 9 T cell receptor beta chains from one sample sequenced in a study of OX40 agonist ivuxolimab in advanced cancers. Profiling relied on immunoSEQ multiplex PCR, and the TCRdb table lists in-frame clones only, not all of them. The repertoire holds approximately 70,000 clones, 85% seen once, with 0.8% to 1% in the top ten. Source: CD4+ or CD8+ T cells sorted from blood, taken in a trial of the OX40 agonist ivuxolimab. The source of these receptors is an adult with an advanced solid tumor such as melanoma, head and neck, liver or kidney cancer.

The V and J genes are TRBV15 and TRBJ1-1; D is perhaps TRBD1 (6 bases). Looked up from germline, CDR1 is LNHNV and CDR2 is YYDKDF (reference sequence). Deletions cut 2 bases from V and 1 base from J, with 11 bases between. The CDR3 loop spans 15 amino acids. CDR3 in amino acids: CATSRRGRGNTEAFF. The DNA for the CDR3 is TGTGCCACCAGCAGAAGGGGCAGGGGGAACACTGAAGCTTTCTTT.

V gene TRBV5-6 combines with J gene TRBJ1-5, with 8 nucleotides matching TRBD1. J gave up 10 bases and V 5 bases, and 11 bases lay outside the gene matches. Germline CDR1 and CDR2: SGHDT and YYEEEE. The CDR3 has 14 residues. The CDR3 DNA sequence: TGTGCCAGCAGTTCTGGACAGGGCCGTAGTCCCCAGCATTTT. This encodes CASSSGQGRSPQHF. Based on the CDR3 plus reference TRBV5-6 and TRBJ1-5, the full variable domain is DAGVTQSPTHLIKTRGQQVTLRCSPKSGHDTVSWYQQALGQGPQFIFQYYEEEERQRGNFPDRFSGHQFPNYSSELNVNALLLGDSALYLCASSSGQGRSPQHFGDGTRLSIL.

The CDR3 DNA is TGTGCCTGGAGTGACTGGGGGGCAGGGGAGCTGTTTTTT. Protein: CAWSDWGAGELFF. The chain uses TRBV30 and TRBJ2-2; D assignment may be TRBD1 or TRBD2 (6 bases each). The CDR3 is made up of 13 amino acids. V was cut by 1 base and J by 8 bases, with 11 bases left in between. In germline, CDR1 is GTSNPN, CDR2 SVGIG (reference sequence).

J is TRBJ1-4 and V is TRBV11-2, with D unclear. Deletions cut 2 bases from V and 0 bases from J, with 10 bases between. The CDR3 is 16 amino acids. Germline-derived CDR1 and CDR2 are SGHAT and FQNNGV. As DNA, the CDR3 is TGTGCCAGCAGCTTATCCCTAACTGCAACTAATGAAAAACTGTTTTTT. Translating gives CASSLSLTATNEKLFF.

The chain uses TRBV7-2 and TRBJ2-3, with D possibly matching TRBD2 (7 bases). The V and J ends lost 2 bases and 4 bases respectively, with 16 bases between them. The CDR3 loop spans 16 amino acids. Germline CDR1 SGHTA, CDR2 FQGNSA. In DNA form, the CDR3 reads TGTGCCAGCAGCTTAAGGGCTCGGGGGGCCCCAGATACGCAGTATTTT. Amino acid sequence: CASSLRARGAPDTQYF.

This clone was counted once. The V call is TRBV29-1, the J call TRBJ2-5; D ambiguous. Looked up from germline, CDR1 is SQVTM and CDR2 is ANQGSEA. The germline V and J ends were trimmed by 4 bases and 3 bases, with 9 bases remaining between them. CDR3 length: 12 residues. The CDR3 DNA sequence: TGCAGCGTTGCCACAACAAAAGAGACCCAGTACTTC. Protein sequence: CSVATTKETQYF.

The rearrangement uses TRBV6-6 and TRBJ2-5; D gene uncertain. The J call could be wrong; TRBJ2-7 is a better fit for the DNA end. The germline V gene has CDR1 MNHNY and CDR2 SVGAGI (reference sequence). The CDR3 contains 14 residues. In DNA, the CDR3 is TGTGCCAGCAGTTACTCGAACACAGCCTACGAGCAGTACTTC. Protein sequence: CASSYSNTAYEQYF.

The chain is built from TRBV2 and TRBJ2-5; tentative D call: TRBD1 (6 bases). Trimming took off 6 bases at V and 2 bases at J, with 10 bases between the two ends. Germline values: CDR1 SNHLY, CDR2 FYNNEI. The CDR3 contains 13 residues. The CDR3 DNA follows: TGTGCCAGCAGCGGACAGCTGCAAGAGACCCAGTACTTC. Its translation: CASSGQLQETQYF.

The CDR3 is CASSITPGEGKSPLHF. The DNA of the CDR3 is TGTGCCAGTAGTATAACTCCGGGGGAAGGTAAATCACCCCTCCACTTT. The rearrangement links TRBV19 to TRBJ1-6, with D possibly TRBD1 on 5 matching bases. The CDR3 extends over 16 amino acids. Trimming removed 2 bases at V and 10 bases at J, with 18 bases between. Germline-derived CDR1 and CDR2 are LNHDA and SQIVND (reference sequence).